The 4 T cell receptor beta chains given below trace back to one sample, sequenced in a study of blood T cell repertoires in COVID-19. Data came from immunoSEQ multiplex PCR; TCRdb stores just in-frame clones and leaves some out. The sample yields about 20,000 clones, about 90% seen once. The sequencing input was peripheral blood. The origin of the receptors is a human donor in a cohort sampled during active COVID-19.

This rearrangement joins TRBV28 to TRBJ1-1; 8 positions agree with TRBD1. Germline CDR1 MDHEN, CDR2 SYDVKM. This CDR3 region has 16 residues. V dropped 7 bases and J dropped 1; count of bases not matched to a gene: 11. CDR3 amino acids: CASKTGTGTGNTEAFF. In DNA, the CDR3 is TGTGCCAGCAAAACCGGAACCGGGACAGGGAACACTGAAGCTTTCTTT.

The chain links TRBV3-1 (or the pseudogene TRBV3-2) to TRBJ2-2; D is perhaps TRBD2 (6 bases). Germline assignment: CDR1 LGHDT and CDR2 YNNKEL (reference sequence). CDR3 size: 16 residues. Trimming left V 4 bases short and J 2 bases short, with 14 bases between. This CDR3 is CASSRDVGLNTGELFF. The CDR3 DNA follows: TGTGCCAGCAGCCGGGACGTGGGACTTAACACCGGGGAGCTGTTTTTT.

The gene calls are TRBV3-1 (or the pseudogene TRBV3-2) and TRBJ2-5; TRBD2 matches 15 bases. Germline loops: CDR1 LGHDT, CDR2 YNNKEL (reference sequence). This CDR3 region has 18 residues. V lost 4 bases and J lost 4; bases outside the gene matches: 10. CDR3 in DNA: TGTGCCAGCAGCCCCGGGACTAGCGGGAGGTCCAGGGGAGAGACCCAGTACTTC. This sequence encodes CASSPGTSGRSRGETQYF.

The chain employs TRBV27 and TRBJ2-1, with D perhaps matching TRBD1 (7 bases). The V gene's germline CDR1 is MNHEY and CDR2 SMNVEV (reference sequence). Trimming left V 3 bases short and J 10 bases short, with 19 bases between. The CDR3 runs to 15 residues. CDR3 loop: CASSLAGGLLREQFF. In DNA form, the CDR3 reads TGTGCCAGCAGTTTGGCAGGGGGGCTTCTCAGGGAGCAGTTCTTC.